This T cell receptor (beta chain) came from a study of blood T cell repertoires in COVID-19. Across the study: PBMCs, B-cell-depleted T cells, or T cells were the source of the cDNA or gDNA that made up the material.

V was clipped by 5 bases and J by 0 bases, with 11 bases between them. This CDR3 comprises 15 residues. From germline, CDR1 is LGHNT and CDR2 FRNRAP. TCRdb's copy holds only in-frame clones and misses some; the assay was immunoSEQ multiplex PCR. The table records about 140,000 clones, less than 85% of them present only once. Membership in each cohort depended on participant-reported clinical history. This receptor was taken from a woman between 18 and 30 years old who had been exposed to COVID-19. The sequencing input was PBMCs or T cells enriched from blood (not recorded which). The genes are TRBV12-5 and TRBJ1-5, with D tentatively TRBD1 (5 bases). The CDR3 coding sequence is TGTGCTAGTGGTGCGGGACTTCTTAGCAATCAGCCCCAGCATTTT. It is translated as CASGAGLLSNQPQHF.